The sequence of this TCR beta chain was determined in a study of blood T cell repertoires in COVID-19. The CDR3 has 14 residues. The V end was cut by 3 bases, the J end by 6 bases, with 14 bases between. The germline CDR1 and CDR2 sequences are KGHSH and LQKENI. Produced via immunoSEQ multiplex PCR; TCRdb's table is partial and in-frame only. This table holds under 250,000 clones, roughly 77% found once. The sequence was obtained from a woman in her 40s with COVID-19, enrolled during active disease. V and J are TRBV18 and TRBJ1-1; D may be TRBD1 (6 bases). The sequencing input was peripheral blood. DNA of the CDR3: TGTGCCAGCTCACCGCACAGGGACATATCTGAAGCTTTCTTT. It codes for CASSPHRDISEAFF.